This TCR beta chain was captured in a study of blood T cell repertoires in COVID-19. V shed 5 bases, J shed 11 bases, and the junction held 9 bases outside the gene matches. The CDR3 extends over 13 amino acids. In the original processing: Amplification from reference gene primers served as the basis for estimated nucleated cell counts. Data came from immunoSEQ multiplex PCR; TCRdb stores just in-frame clones and leaves some out. That table supplies the V and J calls and clone size; D and trimming were determined from the DNA. This sample has just over 150,000 clones, with around 92% found just once.

The receptor was isolated from a man aged 25-45 years with COVID-19, enrolled during active disease. V gene TRBV12-3 or TRBV12-4 combines with J gene TRBJ1-5; TRBD1 matches 7 bases. The source material was peripheral blood. CDR3 coding DNA: TGTGCCAGCAGTCCACAGGGGACGTATACCCAGCATTTT. Amino acids: CASSPQGTYTQHF.